The rows below give T cell receptor beta chains drawn from one sample of a study of OX40 agonist ivuxolimab in advanced cancers. The data were produced by immunoSEQ multiplex PCR, yet TCRdb's version contains in-frame clones alone and is incomplete. The sample has 40,000 to 60,000 clones, nearly 80% seen once. Material: CD4+ or CD8+ T cells sorted from blood, obtained in a trial of the OX40 agonist ivuxolimab. These receptor sequences come from an adult with an advanced solid tumor such as melanoma, head and neck, liver or kidney cancer. CDR3s include the opening cysteine and the closing phenylalanine or tryptophan. The order of the fields is J gene, D gene, clone size, V gene, CDR3 protein, CDR3 DNA. D genes are given only for firm matches. Clone sizes are given selectively: once, few, many, or a class where the clone is expanded.

>TRBJ2-1|-|-|TRBV15
CATSSPGRRENEQFF
TGTGCCACCAGCAGCCCAGGCAGGAGGGAAAATGAGCAGTTCTTC
>TRBJ1-3|-|once|TRBV14
CASSQDMGTVGNTIYF
TGTGCCAGCAGCCAAGATATGGGCACGGTTGGAAACACCATATATTTT
>TRBJ1-2|-|-|TRBV7-6
CASSLGQSTYYGYTF
TGTGCCAGCAGCTTAGGTCAGAGTACCTACTATGGCTACACCTTC
>TRBJ2-3|-|-|TRBV2
CASTSVPDTQYF
TGTGCCAGCACAAGTGTTCCAGATACGCAGTATTTT
>TRBJ1-1|TRBD1|-|TRBV19
CASSRIWTGPPKGTEAFF
TGTGCCAGTAGTAGAATATGGACAGGCCCTCCGAAGGGAACTGAAGCTTTCTTT
>TRBJ2-7|-|-|TRBV5-8
CASSSRITYEQYF
TGTGCCAGCAGCTCTCGAATAACGTACGAGCAGTACTTC
>TRBJ1-3|TRBD1|-|TRBV19
CASSIHLYRGRSGNTIYF
TGTGCCAGTAGTATACACCTCTACAGGGGTCGCTCTGGAAACACCATATATTTT
>TRBJ2-7|TRBD2|-|TRBV9
CASSGGTSGMTEQYF
TGTGCCAGCAGCGGGGGGACTAGCGGGATGACCGAGCAGTACTTC
>TRBJ2-7|-|-|TRBV7-1
CASYREGIGYEQYF
TGTGCCAGCTACAGGGAAGGAATCGGCTACGAGCAGTACTTC
>TRBJ2-3|-|-|TRBV19
CASSMSGTDTQYF
TGTGCCAGTAGTATGAGCGGCACAGATACGCAGTATTTT